Listed below are T cell receptor beta chains from one sample, sequenced in a study of blood T cell repertoires in COVID-19. The data were produced by immunoSEQ multiplex PCR, yet TCRdb's version contains in-frame clones alone and is incomplete. The sample has 140,000 or so clones; under 80% are singletons. Material: peripheral blood. These receptors came from a man aged 55-75 years with acute or convalescent COVID-19. CDR3s include the opening cysteine and the closing phenylalanine or tryptophan. The D gene is left open where the match is weak. Size is omitted from some rows. Given values are once, few, many or a class for expanded clones.

j_call: TRBJ1-5; clone_size: -; v_call: TRBV7-6; d_call: TRBD1; cdr3_aa: CASSLGQGGLSPQHF; cdr3_nt: TGTGCCAGCAGCTTAGGACAGGGGGGCCTGTCGCCCCAGCATTTT
j_call: TRBJ2-5; clone_size: once; v_call: TRBV9; d_call: TRBD1; cdr3_aa: CASSEAGTAKRKTQYF; cdr3_nt: TGTGCCAGCAGCGAGGCCGGGACAGCAAAAAGAAAGACCCAGTACTTC
j_call: TRBJ2-1; clone_size: -; v_call: TRBV11-3; d_call: TRBD2; cdr3_aa: CASSLEGGRASGYNEQFF; cdr3_nt: TGTGCCAGCAGCTTAGAGGGCGGGAGGGCCTCGGGGTACAATGAGCAGTTCTTC
j_call: TRBJ2-1; clone_size: -; v_call: TRBV28; d_call: -; cdr3_aa: CASESYNEQFF; cdr3_nt: TGTGCGTCCGAGTCCTACAATGAGCAGTTCTTC
j_call: TRBJ1-6; clone_size: -; v_call: TRBV5-1; d_call: -; cdr3_aa: CASSLEAGAITSPLHF; cdr3_nt: TGCGCCAGCAGCTTGGAGGCAGGGGCGATAACTTCACCCCTCCACTTT
j_call: TRBJ2-1; clone_size: -; v_call: TRBV11-2; d_call: TRBD2; cdr3_aa: CASSLRLAGGIDEQFF; cdr3_nt: TGTGCCAGCAGCTTAAGGCTAGCGGGAGGTATAGATGAGCAGTTCTTC
j_call: TRBJ1-5; clone_size: -; v_call: TRBV28; d_call: -; cdr3_aa: CASSLKGVYVGQPQHF; cdr3_nt: TGTGCCAGCAGTTTAAAGGGGGTTTACGTTGGTCAGCCCCAGCATTTT
j_call: TRBJ1-2; clone_size: once; v_call: TRBV5-1; d_call: TRBD1; cdr3_aa: CASSLVTGGPYGYTF; cdr3_nt: TGCGCCAGCAGCTTGGTTACAGGGGGCCCCTATGGCTACACCTTC
j_call: TRBJ2-7; clone_size: -; v_call: TRBV11-3; d_call: TRBD2; cdr3_aa: CASSPSGSSYEQYF; cdr3_nt: TGTGCCAGCAGCCCTAGCGGGAGCTCCTACGAGCAGTACTTC
j_call: TRBJ2-1; clone_size: -; v_call: TRBV3-1/TRBV3-2; d_call: -; cdr3_aa: CASSLPGQRYNEQFF; cdr3_nt: TGTGCCAGCAGCCTGCCGGGACAAAGATACAATGAGCAGTTCTTC
j_call: TRBJ2-7; clone_size: -; v_call: TRBV11-2; d_call: -; cdr3_aa: CASKVSTGFPYEQYF; cdr3_nt: TGTGCCAGCAAGGTCTCCACAGGGTTCCCCTACGAGCAGTACTTC
j_call: TRBJ1-2; clone_size: -; v_call: TRBV6-4; d_call: TRBD1; cdr3_aa: CASNLQGLGTGGINYGYTF; cdr3_nt: TGTGCCAGCAATTTACAGGGGCTAGGAACGGGCGGGATTAACTATGGCTACACCTTC